Detailed here is one T cell receptor (beta chain). The target antigen is unknown. TCRdb independently ran MiXCR on the reads; one entry per CDR3 protein. Here the sample spans 300,000 or so distinct CDR3 sequences, more than 20% being singletons. Germline assignment: CDR1 LNHDA and CDR2 SQIVND (reference sequence). V was cut by 7 bases and J by 2 bases, with 15 bases left in between. CDR3 length: 15 residues. These data originate in a study of T cell repertoires in cytomegalovirus infection. Overall study results and limits: Carriage of CMV together with the relevant HLA was identifiable through cumulative public TCR beta family frequency.

The source is a human donor in good health (CMV status not recorded). Some clones in this sample may be carry-over from other donors' samples. The specimen sequenced was PBMCs. The J gene is TRBJ1-5, the V gene TRBV19; D may be TRBD1 (5 bases). CDR3 DNA: TGTGCCAGTACCTGGCCGCAGGGACGCAATCAGCCCCAGCATTTT. Protein sequence: CASTWPQGRNQPQHF.